A single T cell receptor (beta chain) is shown here with its context. Its antigen is undetermined. Method: immunoSEQ multiplex PCR; TCRdb's copy keeps in-frame clones and lacks some. The repertoire consists of about 24,000 clones, with 89% occurring once and the leading ten covering about a fifth. The data derive from a study of T cells in localized non-small cell lung cancer. Overall study results and limits: Prolonged overall survival went with higher T cell density in the blood. Because sequencing included only one region (of the tumor), heterogeneity remains possible. The study found T cell clonality highest in uninvolved adjacent lung, above tumor. Of the top 100 tumor clones, median roughly 53 were in adjacent lung, approximately 28 among its top 100.

The CDR3 length is 14 residues. V trimming: 3 bases; J trimming: 6 bases; junction bases outside the gene matches: 7. CDR1 is LNHDA and CDR2 is SQIVND in the germline V gene (reference sequence). This material consisted of peripheral blood, taken before any cancer treatment. V usage is TRBV19 and J usage is TRBJ2-7; 8 bases are shared with TRBD1. The origin of this receptor is a man aged 35 to 69 with stage I squamous cell lung carcinoma. Here the CDR3 DNA reads TGTGCCAGTAGTATGGACAGGGCTGGCTTCGAGCAGTACTTC. This gives the protein CASSMDRAGFEQYF.